The rows below give T cell receptor beta chains drawn from one sample of a study of tumor-infiltrating lymphocytes in oesophageal squamous cell carcinoma. One entry per CDR3 protein, called by TCRdb with MiXCR from the PCR reads. This sample yields 19,000 or so distinct CDR3 sequences, of which 47% are seen a single time; less than 55% belongs to the top ten. Sequenced input: normal esophageal tissue next to the tumor. The receptors originated from a female donor with esophageal squamous cell carcinoma. The CDR3 runs from the conserved cysteine through the conserved F or W. The D gene is left open where the match is weak. Clone size, where shown, is once, few, many, or a class for clones that have expanded.

v_gene: TRBV7-2; d_gene: .; abundance: .; j_gene: TRBJ2-1; CDR3aa: CASSPGLPVYNEQFF; CDR3nt: TGTGCCAGCAGCCCTGGACTACCTGTGTACAATGAGCAGTTCTTC
v_gene: TRBV11-1; d_gene: .; abundance: .; j_gene: TRBJ2-2; CDR3aa: CASSLSRGTGELFF; CDR3nt: TGTGCCAGCAGCTTATCTCGAGGAACCGGGGAGCTGTTTTTT
v_gene: TRBV27; d_gene: TRBD1; abundance: many; j_gene: TRBJ1-2; CDR3aa: CASSAQGTGYTF; CDR3nt: TGTGCCAGCAGTGCACAGGGGACTGGCTACACCTTC
v_gene: TRBV7-3; d_gene: TRBD2; abundance: .; j_gene: TRBJ2-1; CDR3aa: CASSNGGANEQFF; CDR3nt: TGTGCCAGCAGTAACGGGGGGGCAAATGAGCAGTTCTTC
v_gene: TRBV7-3; d_gene: TRBD2; abundance: .; j_gene: TRBJ2-1; CDR3aa: CASSLEGGSYNEQFF; CDR3nt: TGTGCCAGCAGCTTAGAGGGCGGGAGCTACAATGAGCAGTTCTTC
v_gene: TRBV7-6; d_gene: TRBD1; abundance: .; j_gene: TRBJ2-1; CDR3aa: CASSLAGYGTGGGDEQFF; CDR3nt: TGTGCCAGCAGCTTAGCGGGTTACGGGACAGGGGGTGGTGATGAGCAGTTCTTC
v_gene: TRBV6-6; d_gene: .; abundance: .; j_gene: TRBJ2-1; CDR3aa: CASSYSNQGIGNEQFF; CDR3nt: TGTGCCAGCAGTTACTCGAACCAGGGGATCGGCAATGAGCAGTTCTTC
v_gene: TRBV12-3/TRBV12-4; d_gene: TRBD1; abundance: many; j_gene: TRBJ1-2; CDR3aa: CASSDRGRGGYTF; CDR3nt: TGTGCCAGCAGCGACAGGGGGCGTGGTGGCTACACCTTC
v_gene: TRBV10-1; d_gene: .; abundance: medium-sized; j_gene: TRBJ1-1; CDR3aa: CASSEQGNTEAFF; CDR3nt: TGCGCCAGCAGTGAACAAGGGAACACTGAAGCTTTCTTT
v_gene: TRBV7-4; d_gene: .; abundance: .; j_gene: TRBJ2-7; CDR3aa: CASSPGQGQTDSQYF; CDR3nt: TGTGCCAGCAGCCCAGGGCAGGGTCAGACAGATTCGCAGTACTTC
v_gene: TRBV9; d_gene: .; abundance: .; j_gene: TRBJ2-2; CDR3aa: CASKWGDTGELFF; CDR3nt: TGTGCCAGCAAGTGGGGGGACACCGGGGAGCTGTTTTTT
v_gene: TRBV11-2; d_gene: .; abundance: .; j_gene: TRBJ2-1; CDR3aa: CASSYPIAAQGNEQFF; CDR3nt: TGTGCCAGCAGCTACCCTATAGCGGCCCAAGGCAATGAGCAGTTCTTC
v_gene: TRBV12-3/TRBV12-4; d_gene: .; abundance: .; j_gene: TRBJ2-1; CDR3aa: CASSLMTLAAGVDNEQFF; CDR3nt: TGTGCCAGCAGTTTGATGACCTTAGCGGCTGGGGTCGACAATGAGCAGTTCTTC
v_gene: TRBV18; d_gene: .; abundance: .; j_gene: TRBJ2-5; CDR3aa: CASSPQETQYF; CDR3nt: TGTGCCAGCTCACCCCAAGAGACCCAGTACTTC
v_gene: TRBV7-2; d_gene: .; abundance: few; j_gene: TRBJ1-3; CDR3aa: CASSSGRRNTIYF; CDR3nt: TGTGCCAGCAGCTCGGGACGGAGAAACACCATATATTTT
v_gene: TRBV11-3; d_gene: .; abundance: .; j_gene: TRBJ2-5; CDR3aa: CASSEVSPNQETQYF; CDR3nt: TGTGCCAGCAGCGAGGTCTCGCCTAACCAAGAGACCCAGTACTTC
v_gene: TRBV7-8; d_gene: .; abundance: .; j_gene: TRBJ2-1; CDR3aa: CASSGRGSSYNEQFF; CDR3nt: TGTGCCAGCAGCGGCAGGGGATCCTCCTACAATGAGCAGTTCTTC
v_gene: TRBV7-2; d_gene: .; abundance: .; j_gene: TRBJ2-5; CDR3aa: CASSLGLWGTGELYF; CDR3nt: TGTGCCAGCAGCTTAGGATTATGGGGCACCGGGGAGCTGTACTTC
v_gene: TRBV12-3/TRBV12-4; d_gene: .; abundance: few; j_gene: TRBJ2-2; CDR3aa: CASSYAGELFF; CDR3nt: TGTGCCAGCAGTTATGCCGGGGAGCTGTTTTTT
v_gene: TRBV7-2; d_gene: .; abundance: .; j_gene: TRBJ2-3; CDR3aa: CASSPGTPHTQYF; CDR3nt: TGTGCCAGCAGCCCCGGGACACCGCATACGCAGTATTTT
v_gene: TRBV7-6; d_gene: .; abundance: few; j_gene: TRBJ1-2; CDR3aa: CASSLAQGSYGYTF; CDR3nt: TGTGCCAGCAGCTTAGCTCAGGGTTCCTATGGCTACACCTTC
v_gene: TRBV7-6; d_gene: .; abundance: .; j_gene: TRBJ2-5; CDR3aa: CASSQVGAQETQYF; CDR3nt: TGTGCCAGCAGCCAAGTGGGGGCCCAAGAGACCCAGTACTTC
v_gene: TRBV7-2; d_gene: TRBD2; abundance: many; j_gene: TRBJ2-3; CDR3aa: CASSTRLAGGSDTQYF; CDR3nt: TGTGCCAGCAGCACCCGACTAGCGGGAGGGTCAGATACGCAGTATTTT
v_gene: TRBV7-2; d_gene: .; abundance: few; j_gene: TRBJ2-6; CDR3aa: CASSPQGSGANVLTF; CDR3nt: TGTGCCAGCAGCCCACAGGGCTCTGGGGCCAACGTCCTGACTTTC
v_gene: TRBV28; d_gene: .; abundance: .; j_gene: TRBJ2-7; CDR3aa: CASSAGYSYEQYF; CDR3nt: TGTGCCAGCAGTGCGGGATACTCCTACGAGCAGTACTTC
v_gene: TRBV12-3/TRBV12-4; d_gene: TRBD1; abundance: many; j_gene: TRBJ1-1; CDR3aa: CASSLQGRTEAFF; CDR3nt: TGTGCCAGCAGCCTACAGGGGCGGACTGAAGCTTTCTTT
v_gene: TRBV7-2; d_gene: .; abundance: .; j_gene: TRBJ2-5; CDR3aa: CASAADLVVTEQYF; CDR3nt: TGTGCCAGCGCCGCAGACCTCGTTGTTACTGAGCAGTACTTC
v_gene: TRBV6-6; d_gene: TRBD2; abundance: many; j_gene: TRBJ2-5; CDR3aa: CASSYSGLAGEGAETQYF; CDR3nt: TGTGCCAGCAGTTACTCAGGACTAGCGGGAGAAGGCGCAGAGACCCAGTACTTC
v_gene: TRBV7-3; d_gene: .; abundance: .; j_gene: TRBJ2-3; CDR3aa: CASSLIPTNTQYF; CDR3nt: TGTGCCAGCAGCTTAATTCCCACTAATACGCAGTATTTT
v_gene: TRBV10-2; d_gene: TRBD1; abundance: .; j_gene: TRBJ2-1; CDR3aa: CASSLTGGPYEQFF; CDR3nt: TGCGCCAGCAGCCTTACAGGGGGCCCCTACGAGCAGTTCTTC
v_gene: TRBV7-4; d_gene: TRBD1; abundance: .; j_gene: TRBJ2-7; CDR3aa: CASSPPGTGGAYEQYF; CDR3nt: TGTGCCAGCAGCCCCCCGGGGACAGGGGGCGCCTACGAGCAGTACTTC
v_gene: TRBV7-6; d_gene: TRBD1; abundance: .; j_gene: TRBJ1-1; CDR3aa: CASSPRTGNTEAFF; CDR3nt: TGTGCCAGCAGCCCGCGGACAGGGAACACTGAAGCTTTCTTT
v_gene: TRBV5-3; d_gene: .; abundance: .; j_gene: TRBJ2-5; CDR3aa: CASSPGLARGQETQYF; CDR3nt: TGTGCCAGCAGCCCCGGGTTAGCGAGAGGTCAAGAGACCCAGTACTTC
v_gene: TRBV7-3; d_gene: .; abundance: .; j_gene: TRBJ2-3; CDR3aa: CASSSYPGTVPDTQYF; CDR3nt: TGTGCCAGCAGCTCGTATCCCGGGACGGTTCCAGATACGCAGTATTTT
v_gene: TRBV5-1; d_gene: .; abundance: .; j_gene: TRBJ2-1; CDR3aa: CASSPGTYYNEQFF; CDR3nt: TGCGCCAGCAGCCCAGGGACTTACTACAATGAGCAGTTCTTC
v_gene: TRBV7-7; d_gene: TRBD2; abundance: .; j_gene: TRBJ2-1; CDR3aa: CASSLGSGFGNEQFF; CDR3nt: TGTGCTAGCAGCTTAGGTAGCGGGTTTGGTAATGAGCAGTTCTTC
v_gene: TRBV12-3/TRBV12-4; d_gene: .; abundance: many; j_gene: TRBJ1-1; CDR3aa: CASSRDNSRRFF; CDR3nt: TGTGCCAGCAGTCGAGACAATTCCCGTCGCTTCTTT
v_gene: TRBV27; d_gene: .; abundance: .; j_gene: TRBJ1-1; CDR3aa: CASSLGANTEAFF; CDR3nt: TGTGCCAGCAGCCTGGGGGCGAACACTGAAGCTTTCTTT
v_gene: TRBV10-3; d_gene: TRBD2; abundance: many; j_gene: TRBJ2-7; CDR3aa: CAISERAGGSYEQYF; CDR3nt: TGTGCCATCAGTGAGCGGGCGGGAGGATCCTACGAGCAGTACTTC
v_gene: TRBV9; d_gene: .; abundance: few; j_gene: TRBJ1-5; CDR3aa: CASSLTGNQPQHF; CDR3nt: TGTGCCAGCAGCCTTACAGGGAATCAGCCCCAGCATTTT
v_gene: TRBV7-9; d_gene: .; abundance: .; j_gene: TRBJ2-7; CDR3aa: CASSYSGDSYEQYF; CDR3nt: TGTGCCAGCAGCTATAGCGGAGATTCCTACGAGCAGTACTTC
v_gene: TRBV12-3/TRBV12-4; d_gene: .; abundance: once; j_gene: TRBJ2-7; CDR3aa: CASSQTTEQYF; CDR3nt: TGTGCCAGCAGTCAAACAACCGAGCAGTACTTC
v_gene: TRBV25-1; d_gene: .; abundance: .; j_gene: TRBJ2-6; CDR3aa: CARTGWLHLRF; CDR3nt: .
v_gene: TRBV7-4; d_gene: TRBD2; abundance: .; j_gene: TRBJ2-3; CDR3aa: CASSPDASGPTDTQYF; CDR3nt: TGTGCCAGCAGCCCAGACGCTAGCGGCCCGACAGATACGCAGTATTTT
v_gene: TRBV9; d_gene: .; abundance: .; j_gene: TRBJ2-7; CDR3aa: CASSVTGTPHYEQYF; CDR3nt: TGTGCCAGCAGCGTGACCGGGACGCCGCACTACGAGCAGTACTTC
v_gene: TRBV19; d_gene: TRBD1; abundance: few; j_gene: TRBJ1-5; CDR3aa: CASSLQGNQPQHF; CDR3nt: TGTGCCAGTAGTCTACAGGGGAATCAGCCCCAGCATTTT
v_gene: TRBV27; d_gene: TRBD2; abundance: .; j_gene: TRBJ2-1; CDR3aa: CASSLWAAGGGYNEQFF; CDR3nt: TGTGCCAGCAGTTTATGGGCAGCGGGAGGCGGATACAATGAGCAGTTCTTC
v_gene: TRBV7-6; d_gene: .; abundance: .; j_gene: TRBJ1-2; CDR3aa: CASTLLRIGLGGYTF; CDR3nt: TGTGCCAGCACCTTGCTACGAATAGGGCTCGGCGGCTACACCTTC
v_gene: TRBV2; d_gene: .; abundance: few; j_gene: TRBJ2-3; CDR3aa: CASSGGTASTDTQYF; CDR3nt: TGTGCCAGCAGTGGTGGGACGGCTAGCACAGATACGCAGTATTTT
v_gene: TRBV7-3; d_gene: TRBD1; abundance: .; j_gene: TRBJ1-1; CDR3aa: CASSYGTGLLRTEAFF; CDR3nt: TGTGCCAGCAGTTACGGGACAGGGCTTTTAAGAACTGAAGCTTTCTTT